This T cell receptor beta chain was documented in a study of T cell responses to AZD1222 COVID-19 vaccine. In the study overall: Some second doses came at about 4 weeks and others at about 12 weeks; these were pooled.

Germline V gene data show CDR1 as LGHDT and CDR2 as YNNKEL (reference sequence). The CDR3 is 14 amino acids. The V and J ends lost 3 bases and 1 base respectively, with 9 bases between them. Sequenced by immunoSEQ multiplex PCR; TCRdb stores in-frame clones only, minus some. The repertoire holds approximately 150,000 clones, 80% to 95% seen once, with about 1.5% in the top ten. Whole-study findings and limits: Donors were largely white British and mainly female; clonal diversity was possibly underestimated. Among AZD1222 vaccinees, only five or six were seropositive at baseline. Repertoires in all cases were sampled only once the peak T cell response had passed.

In regard to this clone: Antigen unknown.

Sequencing was performed on peripheral blood, taken on day 0 of AZD1222 vaccination. This sequence was found in an adult in good health. The chain joins TRBV3-1 (or the pseudogene TRBV3-2) to TRBJ1-1; D is uncertain. CDR3 coding DNA: TGTGCCAGCAGCCACCTCGATAGGAACACTGAAGCTTTCTTT. This sequence encodes CASSHLDRNTEAFF.